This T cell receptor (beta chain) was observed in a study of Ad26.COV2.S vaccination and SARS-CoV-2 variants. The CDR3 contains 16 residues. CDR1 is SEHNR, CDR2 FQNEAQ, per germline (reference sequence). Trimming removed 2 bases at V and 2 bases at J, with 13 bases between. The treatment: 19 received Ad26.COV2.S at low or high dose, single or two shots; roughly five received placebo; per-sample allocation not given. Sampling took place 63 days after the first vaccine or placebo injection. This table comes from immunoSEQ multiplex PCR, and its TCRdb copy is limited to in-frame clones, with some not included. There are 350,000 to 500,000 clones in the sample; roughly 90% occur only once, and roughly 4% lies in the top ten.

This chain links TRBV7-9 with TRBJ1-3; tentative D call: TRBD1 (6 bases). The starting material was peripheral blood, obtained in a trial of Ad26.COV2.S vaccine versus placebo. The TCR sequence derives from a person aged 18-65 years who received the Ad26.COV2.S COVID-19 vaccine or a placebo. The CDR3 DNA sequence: TGTGCCAGCAGCTTATCGGGGGGGCCGCCTGGAAACACCATATATTTT. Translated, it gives CASSLSGGPPGNTIYF.